Below, 18 T cell receptor beta chains from the same sample are listed, as sequenced in a study of T-cell memory formation after mild COVID-19. Using its own MiXCR run on the 5' RACE reads, TCRdb lists one record per CDR3 protein. The sample lists about 420,000 distinct CDR3 sequences; about a quarter were seen once. The specimen sequenced was PBMCs or a T cell subset sorted from them (not recorded which). The origin of the receptors is an adult woman who had mild COVID-19 (a few samples of this study predate the infection). Cell type and time point are not known.

The V call is TRBV4-1, the J call TRBJ2-5, with 10 bases fitting TRBD2. J gave up 0 bases and V 5 bases, and 9 bases lay outside the gene matches. Per the germline V gene, CDR1 is MGHRA and CDR2 is YSYEKL. The CDR3 is 17 residues long. DNA for the CDR3: TGCGCCAGCAGCAAAGGTTGGACTAGCGGATACCAAGAGACCCAGTACTTC. Translating gives CASSKGWTSGYQETQYF.

The gene calls are TRBV12-3 or TRBV12-4 and TRBJ1-2, with TRBD1 as a possible D gene (5 bases). The CDR3 consists of 14 residues. Trimming took off 6 bases at V and 4 bases at J, with 15 bases between the two ends. The CDR3: CASRGLGGSYGYTF. The CDR3 DNA sequence: TGTGCCAGCAGAGGACTGGGGGGTAGCTATGGCTACACCTTC.

The V gene is TRBV18, the J gene TRBJ1-2; 12 bases fit TRBD1. This CDR3 spans 15 amino acids. CDR1 and CDR2 from the germline V gene are KGHSH and LQKENI. Trimming at V came to 3 bases and at J to 2 bases, leaving 1 base not matched to a gene. The DNA for the CDR3 is TGTGCCAGCTCACCCGGGACAGGGGGCAACTATGGCTACACCTTC. Its translation: CASSPGTGGNYGYTF.

This clonotype has just one count. The chain combines TRBV7-8 with TRBJ1-1; 7 bases map to TRBD1. J gave up 5 bases and V 3 bases, and 9 bases lay outside the gene matches. The germline V gene has CDR1 SGHVS and CDR2 FQNEAQ. The CDR3 has 15 amino acids. This CDR3 reads CASSLGQSRGTEAFF. CDR3 DNA: TGTGCCAGCAGCTTGGGACAGTCCAGAGGGACTGAAGCTTTCTTT. The variable domain in full, completed from reference TRBV7-8 and TRBJ1-1, reads GAGVSQSPRYKVAKRGQDVALRCDPISGHVSLFWYQQALGQGPEFLTYFQNEAQLDKSGLPSDRFFAERPEGSVSTLKIQRTQQEDSAVYLCASSLGQSRGTEAFFGQGTRLTVV.

This clonotype appeared a few times. The rearrangement joins TRBV5-1 to TRBJ1-3; 9 bases map to TRBD1. J was trimmed by 3 bases and V by 0 bases; bases with no gene match: 4. The germline CDR1 and CDR2 sequences are SGHRS and YFSETQ. There are 16 residues in the CDR3. CDR3 protein: CASSLDWTGDGNTIYF. The CDR3 DNA sequence: TGCGCCAGCAGCTTGGATTGGACAGGGGATGGAAACACCATATATTTT.

This clonotype was detected ten times or more. The rearrangement uses TRBV7-2 and TRBJ2-5; 10 positions agree with TRBD2. This CDR3 has 15 residues. The V gene end was trimmed by 5 bases and the J gene end by 5 bases; junction bases not matched to a gene: 8. CDR1 and CDR2 from the germline V gene are SGHTA and FQGNSA. CDR3 nucleotides: TGTGCCAGCAGCCAAGAGCGGGGGGGCCACGAGACCCAGTACTTC. Translating it yields CASSQERGGHETQYF. The variable domain in full, completed from reference TRBV7-2 and TRBJ2-5, reads GAGVSQSPSNKVTEKGKDVELRCDPISGHTALYWYRQSLGQGLEFLIYFQGNSAPDKSGLPSDRFSAERTGGSVSTLTIQRTQQEDSAVYLCASSQERGGHETQYFGPGTRLLVL.

This clonotype came up a few times. The chain uses TRBV5-5 and TRBJ2-1; TRBD2 matches 8 bases. Germline trimming cut 1 base from V and 6 bases from J; bases unmatched to any gene: 6. Germline assignment: CDR1 SGHKS and CDR2 YYEKEE (reference sequence). The CDR3 spans 15 residues. The chain's CDR3 is CASSLRTSTGNEQFF. CDR3 DNA sequence: TGTGCCAGCAGCTTGAGGACTAGCACGGGCAATGAGCAGTTCTTC.

The V gene is TRBV29-1, the J gene TRBJ1-1; 9 nucleotides match TRBD1. The ends lost 5 bases at V and 2 bases at J; junction bases unmatched: 6. The CDR3 is 14 amino acids. From germline, CDR1 is SQVTM and CDR2 ANQGSEA. This CDR3 reads CSVNRGQTNTEAFF. The CDR3 DNA is TGCAGCGTTAACAGGGGGCAAACTAACACTGAAGCTTTCTTT.

CDR3 sequence: CASSQVGTGHADTQYF. CDR3 nucleotides: TGTGCCAGCAGCCAAGTCGGGACAGGGCATGCAGATACGCAGTATTTT. The chain combines TRBV3-1 with TRBJ2-3, with 9 nucleotides matching TRBD1. The CDR3 runs to 16 residues. Unmatched junction bases numbered 6, after V lost 1 base and J lost 4 bases. Germline lookup yields CDR1 LGHDT and CDR2 YNNKEL (reference sequence).

The sample holds a few counts of this clonotype. The rearrangement joins TRBV9 to TRBJ2-7; weak D call: TRBD1 (6 bases). V was clipped by 2 bases and J by 6 bases, with 12 bases between them. The CDR3 length is 13 residues. Per germline, CDR1 SGDLS and CDR2 YYNGEE. For the CDR3, the DNA is TGTGCCAGCAGCGTTGGACAGTCTGGCGAGCAGTACTTC. Encoded protein: CASSVGQSGEQYF.

This clonotype was recorded a few times. CDR3 DNA: TGCGCCAGCAGCAAGTTGGGGACAGATAATTCACCCCTCCACTTT. Its protein is CASSKLGTDNSPLHF. V is TRBV5-1 and J is TRBJ1-6, with TRBD1 identical over 7 bases. Losses at the gene ends were 4 bases for V and 5 bases for J; bases not matched to a gene: 6. CDR1 SGHRS and CDR2 YFSETQ come from the germline V gene. The CDR3 length is 15 residues.

This clonotype was detected only a few times. The chain is built from TRBV5-1 and TRBJ2-2; TRBD2 might be the D (5 bases). Germline V gives CDR1 SGHRS, CDR2 YFSETQ. Between the trimmed V and J ends, which lost 0 bases and 7 bases, there was a span of 10 bases. The CDR3 covers 14 residues. CDR3 sequence reads: CASSLGEIGGELFF. CDR3 DNA: TGCGCCAGCAGCTTGGGGGAGATTGGCGGGGAGCTGTTTTTT.

The rearrangement joins TRBV3-1 to TRBJ1-1, with a weak D call TRBD1 (6 bases). V gave up 0 bases and J gave up 1 base, with 15 bases separating them. Germline V lookup: CDR1 LGHDT, CDR2 YNNKEL (reference sequence). The CDR3 contains 17 residues. The CDR3 sequence is CASSQDPSGHSNTEAFF. As DNA, the CDR3 is TGTGCCAGCAGCCAAGACCCATCGGGACACTCGAACACTGAAGCTTTCTTT.

The V and J genes are TRBV24-1 and TRBJ2-3; D is uncertain. Germline V gene lookup returns CDR1 KGHDR and CDR2 SFDVKD. Trimming cost V 3 bases and J 0 bases, with 3 bases left between them. The CDR3 sequence is 13 residues long. Here the CDR3 DNA reads TGTGCCACCAGTGATCCGAGCACAGATACGCAGTATTTT. Translating it yields CATSDPSTDTQYF.

In its sample, this clonotype was seen a few times. The J gene is TRBJ2-3, the V gene TRBV5-1; D is unclear. This CDR3 spans 14 amino acids. The germline V gene encodes CDR1 SGHRS and CDR2 YFSETQ. Trimming cost V 7 bases and J 3 bases, with 15 bases left between them. CDR3 protein: CASDLEAETDTQYF. The CDR3 DNA follows: TGCGCCAGCGACCTTGAAGCAGAGACAGATACGCAGTATTTT.

This clonotype was seen a few times. This rearrangement joins TRBV20-1 to TRBJ2-5; 8 bases align to TRBD2. The CDR3 consists of 12 residues. V gave up 4 bases and J gave up 5 bases; unmatched junction bases: 3. From germline, CDR1 is DFQATT and CDR2 SNEGSKA (reference sequence). CDR3 in DNA: TGCAGTGCTACAGCGGGGGTCGAGACCCAGTACTTC. Its translation: CSATAGVETQYF.

The chain uses TRBV6-5 and TRBJ2-1; 7 nucleotides agree with TRBD1. CDR1 and CDR2 (germline): MNHEY, SVGAGI. The CDR3 has 15 amino acids. Trimming took 1 base from V and 7 from J; bases not matched to a gene: 7. The CDR3 bases are TGTGCCAGCAGTTACTTCGCCCGACAGGGAAATGAGCAGTTCTTC. Encoded protein: CASSYFARQGNEQFF.

This clonotype was picked up a small number of times. The chain links TRBV7-9 to TRBJ1-6, with D perhaps matching TRBD1 (5 bases). The CDR3 runs 12 residues. The V and J ends lost 2 bases and 16 bases respectively, with 12 bases between them. CDR1 is SEHNR, CDR2 FQNEAQ, per germline (reference sequence). CDR3 nucleotide sequence: TGTGCCAGCAGCTTAATGGACACCAGACTCCACTTT. It yields the protein CASSLMDTRLHF.